This T cell receptor (beta chain) originates from a study of beta chain features in type 1 diabetes. Overall study results and limits: The study found moderately but significantly shorter TCRB CDR3s in all four CD4+ subsets of Type 1 diabetes patients. Patients' naive, central memory and Treg TCRB repertoires seemed closer to one another than those of healthy donors.

As concerns this clone: Its antigen is as yet unknown.

Expressed TCRB transcripts were sequenced because the entire RNA isolate underwent reverse transcription. The repertoire was sequenced with immunoSEQ multiplex PCR; TCRdb's copy has only in-frame clones and lacks some. The sample includes some 280,000 clones, around 15% of them seen just once. J gave up 1 base and V 8 bases, and 5 bases lay outside the gene matches. CDR1 is SGHTA, CDR2 FQGTGA, per germline. The length of the CDR3 is 14 residues. What was sequenced was naive CD4+ T cells from blood. V usage is TRBV7-3 and J usage is TRBJ2-7, with 10 bases that match TRBD1. This TCR was sampled from a man in his thirties or forties with type 1 diabetes. This chain's CDR3 is CASSRDRGSYEQYF. CDR3 DNA sequence: TGTGCCAGCTCCCGGGACAGGGGTTCCTACGAGCAGTACTTC. The full variable domain, completed using reference TRBV7-3 and TRBJ2-7, is GAGVSQTPSNKVTEKGKYVELRCDPISGHTALYWYRQSLGQGPEFLIYFQGTGAADDSGLPNDRFFAVRPEGSVSTLKIQRTERGDSAVYLCASSRDRGSYEQYFGPGTRLTVT.